A selection of T cell receptor beta chains follows, all from one sample in a study of blood T cell repertoires in COVID-19. Data came from immunoSEQ multiplex PCR; TCRdb stores just in-frame clones and leaves some out. The sample gives more than 150,000 clones, roughly 78% of which show up once; roughly 2.8% is in the top ten. Material for sequencing was peripheral blood. The receptors come from a woman at least 80 years old with active or convalescent COVID-19. Each CDR3 is given with its conserved first and last residue. The order of the fields is clone size, V gene, J gene, CDR3 protein. Where a row states a size, it is once, few, many or the class of an expanded clone; other rows omit it.

clone_size: -; v_call: TRBV4-2; j_call: TRBJ2-3; cdr3_aa: CASSQDHPDTQYF
clone_size: -; v_call: TRBV9; j_call: TRBJ1-3; cdr3_aa: CASSVAGNAANTIYF
clone_size: -; v_call: TRBV28; j_call: TRBJ1-2; cdr3_aa: CASSPGGSGNYGYTF
clone_size: -; v_call: TRBV7-8; j_call: TRBJ1-5; cdr3_aa: CASSLITRTGGRSNQPQHF
clone_size: -; v_call: TRBV3-1/TRBV3-2; j_call: TRBJ2-7; cdr3_aa: CASSPRDRGLYEQYF
clone_size: -; v_call: TRBV6-1; j_call: TRBJ2-3; cdr3_aa: CASSELWTSWTLF
clone_size: -; v_call: TRBV13; j_call: TRBJ2-1; cdr3_aa: CASSGGLAGPIYNEQFF
clone_size: -; v_call: TRBV18; j_call: TRBJ2-1; cdr3_aa: CASSPGLRDEQFF
clone_size: -; v_call: TRBV3-1/TRBV3-2; j_call: TRBJ1-1; cdr3_aa: CASSRTDEAFF
clone_size: -; v_call: TRBV4-1; j_call: TRBJ2-7; cdr3_aa: CASSQTPRQGDPEQYF
clone_size: -; v_call: TRBV4-1; j_call: TRBJ1-1; cdr3_aa: CASSQGDRVYTEAFF
clone_size: -; v_call: TRBV27; j_call: TRBJ1-1; cdr3_aa: CASRASFGLAEAFF
clone_size: once; v_call: TRBV3-1/TRBV3-2; j_call: TRBJ1-6; cdr3_aa: CASSQGLGRGSPLHF
clone_size: -; v_call: TRBV9; j_call: TRBJ1-2; cdr3_aa: CASSVGGGPSHGYTF
clone_size: -; v_call: TRBV2; j_call: TRBJ1-2; cdr3_aa: CASGGQGLDGYTF